A single sample is the source of the 20 T cell receptor beta chains below, sequenced in a study of control samples from healthy donors and cancer patients. The protocol was immunoSEQ multiplex PCR, while the TCRdb copy is restricted to in-frame clones and leaves out a portion. The repertoire holds about 130,000 clones, roughly 92% seen once, with 4.5% to 7% in the top ten. The sample taken for sequencing was blood. These receptors were obtained from a man between 18 and 29 years old in good health.

The gene calls are TRBV7-9 and TRBJ2-5; D uncertain. V lost 4 bases to trimming and J lost 2 bases, with 5 bases between them. Germline V gene data show CDR1 as SEHNR and CDR2 as FQNEAQ (reference sequence). The CDR3 runs 12 residues. The CDR3 DNA reads TGTGCCAGCAGCTCCAAACAAGAGACCCAGTACTTC. Encoded protein: CASSSKQETQYF.

V gene TRBV20-1 combines with J gene TRBJ1-2, with 9 bases lining up with TRBD1. Germline lookup yields CDR1 DFQATT and CDR2 SNEGSKA (reference sequence). Losses at the gene ends were 3 bases for V and 8 bases for J; bases not matched to a gene: 16. The CDR3 covers 16 residues. CDR3 in amino acids: CSASGEDRGRVRGYTF. In nucleotides, the CDR3 is TGCAGTGCTAGTGGAGAGGACAGGGGAAGGGTGCGCGGCTACACCTTC.

J is TRBJ1-1 and V is TRBV4-2, with D maybe TRBD1 (5 bases). V lost 0 bases, J lost 5 bases, and 16 bases lay in between. Per germline, CDR1 LGHNA and CDR2 YNFKEQ. CDR3 length: 16 residues. CDR3 amino acids: CASSQEGSQGKTEAFF. The CDR3 DNA follows: TGTGCCAGCAGCCAAGAAGGGTCCCAGGGTAAAACTGAAGCTTTCTTT.

This chain links TRBV6-5 with TRBJ2-2; the D is unclear. V was clipped by 10 bases and J by 5 bases, with 11 bases between them. This CDR3 has 12 residues. Germline-derived CDR1 and CDR2 are MNHEY and SVGAGI. CDR3 sequence (DNA): TGTGCCACCGTTTTGGGAACCGGGGAGCTGTTTTTT. Amino acids: CATVLGTGELFF.

The rearrangement links TRBV6-5 to TRBJ1-5, with 8 bases that match TRBD1. The CDR3 totals 13 residues. J gave up 7 bases and V 6 bases, and 5 bases lay outside the gene matches. The V gene's germline CDR1 is MNHEY and CDR2 SVGAGI. DNA of the CDR3: TGTGCCAGCAGGGCGACAGGGGTGCAGCCCCAGCATTTT. Encoded protein: CASRATGVQPQHF.

The rearrangement links TRBV25-1 to TRBJ2-3; 12 bases match TRBD2. CDR3 length: 13 amino acids. Germline V gene lookup returns CDR1 MGHDK and CDR2 SYGVNS. V gave up 9 bases and J gave up 3 bases; unmatched junction bases: 1. CDR3 residues: CASLAGGTDTQYF. DNA of the CDR3: TGTGCCAGTCTAGCGGGGGGGACAGATACGCAGTATTTT.

This sequence joins TRBV18 and TRBJ2-7; 10 positions agree with TRBD1. The V segment lost 3 bases and the J segment 3 bases; nucleotides outside the gene matches: 8. Per the germline V gene, CDR1 is KGHSH and CDR2 is LQKENI. The CDR3 consists of 16 residues. CDR3 region: CASSPTPGQGIYEQYF. In DNA form, the CDR3 reads TGTGCCAGCTCACCTACCCCGGGACAGGGGATCTACGAGCAGTACTTC.

The CDR3 sequence is CASRFMGAYNEQFF. DNA for the CDR3: TGTGCCAGCAGGTTTATGGGGGCGTACAATGAGCAGTTCTTC. This chain links TRBV2 with TRBJ2-1; D is perhaps TRBD1 (6 bases). V was shortened by 6 bases and J by 4 bases, with 13 bases between the two germline ends. Germline V gene sequence: CDR1 SNHLY, CDR2 FYNNEI. The CDR3 covers 14 residues.

The chain has TRBV6-1 and TRBJ2-7; weak D call: TRBD1 (5 bases). V was trimmed by 2 bases and J by 5 bases, leaving 16 bases between them. The CDR3 is made up of 15 amino acids. CDR1 is MNHNS and CDR2 is SASEGT in the germline V gene. The CDR3 coding sequence is TGTGCCAGCAGTGAACTTTTGGGGCGCGGTGACGAGCAGTACTTC. Protein product: CASSELLGRGDEQYF.

This clone was recorded only once. The J gene is TRBJ1-2, the V gene TRBV21-1; TRBD1, the table's D call, lacks a check against the DNA. TRBV21-1 is a recognized pseudogene. This CDR3 region has 15 residues. The DNA of the CDR3 is TGTGCCGGCAGCCTCCACAGGGCGTTTGACTATGGCTACACCTTC. Its protein product is CAGSLHRAFDYGYTF.

The V gene is TRBV9, the J gene TRBJ2-3; tentative D call: TRBD1 (6 bases). Trimming stripped 4 bases from V and 0 bases from J, with 15 bases between. This CDR3 spans 16 amino acids. Germline V gives CDR1 SGDLS, CDR2 YYNGEE. This chain's CDR3 is CASSRWAGDSTDTQYF. DNA for the CDR3: TGTGCCAGCAGCAGGTGGGCAGGGGATAGCACAGATACGCAGTATTTT.

This chain joins TRBV12-3 or TRBV12-4 and TRBJ2-1; D gene uncertain. Trimming pared 3 bases from V and 6 bases from J, leaving 6 bases between. The CDR3 runs to 12 residues. The CDR3 region is CASSFWSNEQFF. CDR3 in DNA: TGTGCCAGCAGTTTTTGGAGCAATGAGCAGTTCTTC.

V is TRBV5-1 and J is TRBJ2-5; 12 positions match TRBD2. The CDR3 has 18 residues. CDR1 is SGHRS and CDR2 is YFSETQ in the germline V gene. The J segment lost 5 bases and the V segment lost 7 bases, leaving 18 bases of the junction unmatched. The CDR3 DNA sequence: TGCGCCAGCTGCCCCCCCCTAGCGGGGGGGCCGGGGCTGGAGACCCAGTACTTC. Translation gives CASCPPLAGGPGLETQYF. Full variable domain (remainder filled in from reference TRBV5-1 and TRBJ2-5): KAGVTQTPRYLIKTRGQQVTLSCSPISGHRSVSWYQQTPGQGLQFLFEYFSETQRNKGNFPGRFSGRQFSNSRSEMNVSTLELGDSALYLCASCPPLAGGPGLETQYFGPGTRLLVL.

V usage is TRBV9 and J usage is TRBJ2-5; 8 bases line up with TRBD2. V dropped 2 bases and J dropped 1; count of bases not matched to a gene: 10. In germline, CDR1 is SGDLS, CDR2 YYNGEE. This CDR3 has 17 amino acids. The CDR3 spells CASSVGRGATIQETQYF. In nucleotides, the CDR3 is TGTGCCAGCAGCGTCGGGCGGGGGGCGACGATCCAAGAGACCCAGTACTTC.

The V and J genes are TRBV5-6 and TRBJ1-2; D gene unclear. Germline CDR1 SGHDT, CDR2 YYEEEE. V lost 4 bases to trimming and J lost 8 bases, with 12 bases between them. The CDR3 loop spans 12 amino acids. Written as DNA, the CDR3 is TGTGCCAGCAGCCGACCAACTCGGGGCTACACCTTC. Amino acid sequence: CASSRPTRGYTF.

J is TRBJ2-5 and V is TRBV20-1; D remains ambiguous. Germline V gene data show CDR1 as DFQATT and CDR2 as SNEGSKA (reference sequence). The CDR3 consists of 12 residues. Trimming left V 3 bases short and J 5 bases short, with 10 bases between. CDR3 residues: CSASSVKETQYF. CDR3 in DNA: TGCAGTGCTAGTTCTGTTAAGGAGACCCAGTACTTC.

The CDR3 sequence is CASSPGPYEQYF. Written as DNA, the CDR3 is TGTGCCAGCTCACCAGGGCCCTACGAGCAGTACTTC. The gene calls are TRBV18 and TRBJ2-7; D is unclear. V dropped 2 bases and J dropped 2 bases, with 4 bases sitting between them. CDR3 size: 12 residues. CDR1 and CDR2 from the germline V gene are KGHSH and LQKENI.

The V gene is TRBV5-6, the J gene TRBJ2-1; no firm D call. Germline CDR1 reads SGHDT; CDR2 reads YYEEEE. The V end was cut by 2 bases, the J end by 6 bases, with 12 bases between. The CDR3 has 14 amino acids. CDR3 bases: TGTGCCAGCAGCTTACCGCAGGCTTTCAATGAGCAGTTCTTC. Its protein product is CASSLPQAFNEQFF.

CDR3 in DNA: TGTGCCAGCAGACAGGGTACCTACGAGCAGTACTTC. It specifies CASRQGTYEQYF. The chain carries TRBV12-3 or TRBV12-4 and TRBJ2-7, with D perhaps TRBD1 (6 bases). V was shortened by 6 bases and J by 2 bases, with 8 bases between the two germline ends. This CDR3 has 12 residues.

This sequence joins TRBV6-5 and TRBJ2-7; TRBD2 aligns across 7 bases. The V and J ends lost 8 bases and 1 base, in that order; junction bases with no gene match: 5. CDR3 length equals 13 residues. Germline values: CDR1 MNHEY, CDR2 SVGAGI. The DNA of the CDR3 is TGTGCCAGCGGGGGGGGTTTGTCCTACGAGCAGTACTTC. This sequence encodes CASGGGLSYEQYF.